This T cell receptor beta chain stems from a study of T cell changes during pregnancy in multiple sclerosis (dated 2019 in TCRdb). Regarding the study in general: Changes in the T cell repertoire over the course of pregnancy were examined in this study in women with multiple sclerosis.

Trimming takes 2 bases off V and 7 bases off J; junction bases not matched to a gene: 11. Per the germline V gene, SGHVS is the CDR1 and FQNEAQ is the CDR2. Measured from the cysteine to the phenylalanine, the CDR3 is 17 residues long. Only the CDR3 DNA stays, 51 bases, in frame from base 1. Turning to this clone: There is no known antigen for this receptor. It has no much larger one-base neighbor in the sample; base qualities were not kept.

Libraries were made using the immunoSEQ multiplex PCR assay. What TCRdb holds here is the immuneACCESS table cut down to in-frame rearrangements. Part of the clones is not present; checked against another copy, under half of the missing clones reflect an unresolved V gene, and the others are unexplained. The sample table records 65,000 to 90,000 clones; about 90% of these occur just once. Of the sample, approximately 3.3% falls within the top ten clones. The sample here was PBMCs, taken in the first trimester of pregnancy. The rearrangement joined TRBV7-8 to TRBJ1-6; 7 bases in the junction line up with TRBD1. This receptor was obtained from a female donor in good health, serving as a control in a pregnancy study. Some clones in this sample may be carry-over from other donors' samples. CDR3 sequence: CASSLTGTYRGNSPLHF. The base sequence is TGTGCCAGCAGCTTAACCGGGACGTACAGGGGAAATTCACCCCTCCACTTT.